A single sample gave rise to the 15 T cell receptor beta chains below, sequenced in a study of blood T cell repertoires in COVID-19. The data were produced by immunoSEQ multiplex PCR, yet TCRdb's version contains in-frame clones alone and is incomplete. The sample holds about 160,000 clones, 65% to 85% seen once. The specimen was peripheral blood. The receptor set was obtained from a man aged 55 to 70 with active or convalescent COVID-19.

J is TRBJ2-1 and V is TRBV13, with D possibly being TRBD1 (5 bases). Per germline, CDR1 PRHDT and CDR2 FYEKMQ (reference sequence). This CDR3 has 12 amino acids. V was shortened by 5 bases and J by 5 bases, with 7 bases between the two germline ends. The CDR3 DNA is TGTGCCAGCAGCCCGACAGACAATGAGCAGTTCTTC. This gives the protein CASSPTDNEQFF.

This chain joins TRBV4-1 and TRBJ2-2; no clear D gene. This CDR3 region has 15 residues. Trimming removed 1 base from V and 3 bases from J, with 9 bases in between. Germline V CDR1 and CDR2: MGHRA, YSYEKL. The CDR3 loop reads CASSQADTYTGELFF. Written as DNA, the CDR3 is TGCGCCAGCAGCCAAGCCGACACGTACACCGGGGAGCTGTTTTTT.

The chain uses TRBV14 and TRBJ1-6; D ambiguous. The CDR3 has 14 amino acids. With 0 bases removed from V and 9 bases from J, the gap between germline ends came to 9 bases. Germline V gene data show CDR1 as SGHDN and CDR2 as FVKESK. CDR3 loop: CASSQEWRSSPLHF. CDR3 nucleotide sequence: TGTGCCAGCAGCCAAGAATGGAGAAGTTCACCCCTCCACTTT.

In nucleotides, the CDR3 is TGTGCCAGCAGCGACAAGGGGGCTGGAAACACCATATATTTT. Amino acid sequence: CASSDKGAGNTIYF. The chain has TRBV5-4 and TRBJ1-3; TRBD1 is a possible D gene (6 bases). Trimming took 4 bases from V and 2 from J, leaving 10 bases between them. In germline, CDR1 is SGHNT, CDR2 YYREEE (reference sequence). The length of the CDR3 is 14 residues.

The CDR3 is CASRNPGFDGYTF. The CDR3 DNA follows: TGTGCCAGCAGAAACCCAGGGTTCGACGGCTACACCTTC. The chain joins TRBV12-3 or TRBV12-4 to TRBJ1-2, with D possibly matching TRBD1 (5 bases). CDR3 size: 13 residues. Between the trimmed V and J ends, which lost 6 bases and 8 bases, there was a span of 16 bases.

The chain joins TRBV5-1 to TRBJ1-1, with a possible D match to TRBD1 (5 bases). V lost 0 bases to trimming and J lost 4 bases, with 13 bases between them. The CDR3 consists of 15 residues. Germline CDR1 and CDR2: SGHRS and YFSETQ. The chain's CDR3 is CASSLAGGTGTEAFF. Here the CDR3 DNA reads TGCGCCAGCAGCTTGGCTGGAGGGACGGGCACTGAAGCTTTCTTT.

DNA for the CDR3: TGTGCCAGCAGCCCTACGAATATGGGACAGGGAGAGACCCAGTACTTC. This encodes CASSPTNMGQGETQYF. This chain uses TRBV5-4 with TRBJ2-5; 9 bases align to TRBD1. CDR3 length equals 16 residues. J gave up 4 bases and V 4 bases, and 11 bases lay outside the gene matches. Per the germline V gene, CDR1 is SGHNT and CDR2 is YYREEE (reference sequence). The complete variable domain, with remaining parts taken from reference TRBV5-4 and TRBJ2-5, reads ETGVTQSPTHLIKTRGQQVTLRCSSQSGHNTVSWYQQALGQGPQFIFQYYREEENGRGNFPPRFSGLQFPNYSSELNVNALELDDSALYLCASSPTNMGQGETQYFGPGTRLLVL.

This chain links TRBV5-5 with TRBJ1-1; D possibly corresponds to TRBD1 (6 bases). CDR3 size: 15 residues. Germline-derived CDR1 and CDR2 are SGHKS and YYEKEE (reference sequence). V lost 5 bases, J lost 0 bases, and 14 bases lay in between. CDR3 DNA sequence: TGTGCCAGCAGTCAAATAACAGGGTTGAACACTGAAGCTTTCTTT. Its protein is CASSQITGLNTEAFF.

This chain joins TRBV10-3 and TRBJ2-3; 12 positions match TRBD2. CDR1 is ENHRY and CDR2 is SYGVKD in the germline V gene. The trim removed 6 bases at V and 2 bases at J, leaving 6 bases unmatched. CDR3 size: 16 residues. CDR3 residues: CAISLGLAGSTDTQYF. The CDR3 region has the DNA TGTGCCATCAGCCTAGGACTAGCGGGGTCCACAGATACGCAGTATTTT.

This clone was detected once. The J gene is TRBJ2-1, the V gene TRBV28, with 10 bases lining up with TRBD1. This CDR3 contains 16 residues. The germline V gene has CDR1 MDHEN and CDR2 SYDVKM. The V and J ends lost 2 bases and 2 bases, in that order; junction bases with no gene match: 3. The CDR3 here is CASSLRTGGAYNEQFF. The CDR3 DNA reads TGTGCCAGCAGTTTAAGGACAGGGGGAGCCTACAATGAGCAGTTCTTC.

The genes are TRBV3-1 (or the pseudogene TRBV3-2) and TRBJ2-1, with D possibly being TRBD1 (6 bases). CDR1 and CDR2 from the germline V gene are LGHDT and YNNKEL (reference sequence). V lost 1 base and J 6 bases, leaving 10 bases between the germline ends. CDR3 length equals 14 residues. CDR3 in DNA: TGTGCCAGCAGCCAAGGGGGACACACCAATGAGCAGTTCTTC. Translation gives CASSQGGHTNEQFF.

The rearrangement joins TRBV19 to TRBJ1-2; 8 bases line up with TRBD1. The CDR3 is 15 residues long. The germline CDR1 and CDR2 sequences are LNHDA and SQIVND (reference sequence). V lost 2 bases, J lost 8 bases, and 10 bases stayed unmatched. The CDR3 here is CASSISPGQAAGYTF. CDR3 nucleotides: TGTGCCAGTAGTATATCACCGGGACAGGCGGCCGGCTACACCTTC.

The chain is built from TRBV5-1 and TRBJ2-3, with 8 bases matching TRBD2. There are 14 residues in the CDR3. Germline V gives CDR1 SGHRS, CDR2 YFSETQ. V shed 5 bases, J shed 3 bases, and the junction held 5 bases outside the gene matches. CDR3 region: CASRSGGKTDTQYF. The CDR3 nucleotides are TGCGCCAGCAGGTCGGGAGGGAAAACAGATACGCAGTATTTT.

The rearrangement joins TRBV28 to TRBJ2-3, with D possibly TRBD2 on 5 matching bases. The CDR3 has 13 amino acids. Trimming cost V 3 bases and J 4 bases, with 8 bases left between them. Germline assignment: CDR1 MDHEN and CDR2 SYDVKM. As DNA, the CDR3 is TGTGCCAGCAGTTTTGCGGGTCCAGATACGCAGTATTTT. It specifies CASSFAGPDTQYF. Complete variable domain (other parts from reference TRBV28 and TRBJ2-3): DVKVTQSSRYLVKRTGEKVFLECVQDMDHENMFWYRQDPGLGLRLIYFSYDVKMKEKGDIPEGYSVSREKKERFSLILESASTNQTSMYLCASSFAGPDTQYFGPGTRLTVL.

This chain connects TRBV6-5 to TRBJ1-5; D call uncertain. Germline-derived CDR1 and CDR2 are MNHEY and SVGAGI. The germline V and J ends were trimmed by 10 bases and 0 bases, with 13 bases remaining between them. This CDR3 has 14 amino acids. CDR3 coding DNA: TGTGCCACCAACACAGAGAATAGCAATCAGCCCCAGCATTTT. As protein: CATNTENSNQPQHF.